This passage covers 9 T cell receptor beta chains from one sample sequenced in a study of T cells after yellow fever vaccination. In TCRdb, the 5' RACE reads were re-called with MiXCR into one record per CDR3 protein. Of hundreds of thousands of distinct CDR3 sequences in the sample, roughly 3.5% were seen once. Material: PBMCs, obtained on the day of the yellow fever booster vaccination. These receptors were obtained from a young man who received the YFV17D yellow fever vaccine.

This clonotype was found many times. This chain links TRBV12-3 or TRBV12-4 with TRBJ2-5; 9 bases match TRBD2. The CDR3 has 15 residues. Trimming removed 1 base from V and 4 bases from J; junction bases left unmatched: 4. CDR3 DNA: TGTGCCAGCAGTTTAGGGGGCGGGGGGGCAGAGACCCAGTACTTC. Encoded protein: CASSLGGGGAETQYF.

This clonotype was counted ten times or more. CDR3 sequence reads: CASSLALGHVNTEAFF. CDR3 coding DNA: TGCGCCAGCAGCTTGGCGTTAGGACACGTGAACACTGAAGCTTTCTTT. This chain joins TRBV5-1 and TRBJ1-1, with TRBD1 as a possible D gene (5 bases). Between the trimmed V and J ends, which lost 0 bases and 0 bases, there was a span of 12 bases. CDR3 length: 16 residues. The germline CDR1 and CDR2 sequences are SGHRS and YFSETQ.

Many counts were recorded for this clonotype. The chain links TRBV4-1 to TRBJ1-1, with D perhaps TRBD1 (5 bases). In germline, CDR1 is MGHRA, CDR2 YSYEKL. Trimming removed 0 bases from V and 2 bases from J, with 10 bases in between. This CDR3 is built from 15 residues. The CDR3 protein is CASSQDAGGNTEAFF. The CDR3, as DNA: TGCGCCAGCAGCCAAGATGCGGGGGGTAACACTGAAGCTTTCTTT.

Many counts were recorded for this clonotype. V gene TRBV7-9 combines with J gene TRBJ2-5, with D uncertain. Germline V gene sequence: CDR1 SEHNR, CDR2 FQNEAQ (reference sequence). The CDR3 is made up of 16 amino acids. V was clipped by 2 bases and J by 1 base, with 14 bases between them. The DNA for the CDR3 is TGTGCCAGCAGCTTATCGGGCTGGGCACTCCAAGAGACCCAGTACTTC. Amino acids: CASSLSGWALQETQYF.

This clonotype was detected many times. This chain links TRBV5-1 with TRBJ2-5; 7 positions agree with TRBD1. J gave up 2 bases and V 4 bases, and 5 bases lay outside the gene matches. This CDR3 contains 14 residues. The germline gives CDR1 SGHRS, CDR2 YFSETQ. The CDR3 loop reads CASSHGTAQETQYF. CDR3 in DNA: TGCGCCAGCAGCCACGGGACAGCGCAAGAGACCCAGTACTTC.

This clonotype was counted ten times or more. The J gene is TRBJ2-1, the V gene TRBV7-2, with unresolved D. The CDR3 runs 15 residues. Trimming removed 2 bases from V and 0 bases from J, with 8 bases in between. Per the germline V gene, CDR1 is SGHTA and CDR2 is FQGNSA. Here the CDR3 reads CASSLRPGSYNEQFF. In DNA, the CDR3 is TGTGCCAGCAGCTTACGTCCGGGCTCCTACAATGAGCAGTTCTTC. Complete variable domain (other parts from reference TRBV7-2 and TRBJ2-1): GAGVSQSPSNKVTEKGKDVELRCDPISGHTALYWYRQSLGQGLEFLIYFQGNSAPDKSGLPSDRFSAERTGGSVSTLTIQRTQQEDSAVYLCASSLRPGSYNEQFFGPGTRLTVL.

This chain joins TRBV18 and TRBJ1-5; D is unresolved. The CDR3 covers 14 residues. The germline gives CDR1 KGHSH, CDR2 LQKENI. Trimming removed 3 bases from V and 1 base from J, with 7 bases in between. The CDR3 here is CASSPQDSNQPQHF. CDR3 sequence (DNA): TGTGCCAGCTCACCCCAGGACAGCAATCAGCCCCAGCATTTT.

A few counts support this clonotype. The rearrangement joins TRBV20-1 to TRBJ1-1; TRBD1 is a possible D gene (6 bases). The CDR3 spans 15 residues. The germline gives CDR1 DFQATT, CDR2 SNEGSKA (reference sequence). The V end lost 4 bases, the J end lost 1 base, and 16 bases lay between the germline ends. CDR3 loop: CSANVPGAGNTEAFF. In DNA form, the CDR3 reads TGCAGTGCTAACGTCCCAGGGGCGGGGAACACTGAAGCTTTCTTT.

The chain couples TRBV5-1 to TRBJ2-7; D possibly corresponds to TRBD1 (6 bases). The V gene's germline CDR1 is SGHRS and CDR2 YFSETQ. This CDR3 is 17 amino acids long. Trimming removed 0 bases from V and 2 bases from J, with 18 bases in between. The CDR3 sequence: CASSLGWTDSSPYEQYF. Written as DNA, the CDR3 is TGCGCCAGCAGCTTGGGGTGGACAGACTCTTCTCCCTACGAGCAGTACTTC.